The next 18 T cell receptor beta chains were all read from a single sample in a study of cytomegalovirus exposure and HLA in healthy donors. Sequencing was performed with immunoSEQ multiplex PCR; in TCRdb, only in-frame clones are kept and a portion is missing. The sample includes roughly 260,000 clones, 90% seen only once; the top ten take approximately 0.34%. Sequencing was done on a sample of PBMCs. These receptors were collected from a woman under 30 in good health and CMV-seronegative.

CDR3 loop: CASSESDRKGTSSYNEQFF. CDR3 sequence (DNA): TGCGCCAGCAGTGAGTCGGACAGGAAGGGGACAAGCTCCTACAATGAGCAGTTCTTC. The V and J genes are TRBV10-1 and TRBJ2-1; 7 bases map to TRBD1. CDR3 size: 19 residues. The V segment lost 0 bases and the J segment 0 bases; nucleotides outside the gene matches: 11. Germline values: CDR1 WNHNN, CDR2 SYGVQD (reference sequence).

V is TRBV7-2 and J is TRBJ2-3; 9 bases line up with TRBD2. The CDR3 is 15 amino acids. The germline gives CDR1 SGHTA, CDR2 FQGNSA. Germline trimming cut 3 bases from V and 1 base from J; bases unmatched to any gene: 2. The CDR3 region has the DNA TGTGCCAGCAGCTTTATAGCGGGGGGCACAGATACGCAGTATTTT. Protein product: CASSFIAGGTDTQYF.

The V and J genes are TRBV27 and TRBJ1-1, with a possible D match to TRBD1 (6 bases). The germline V gene encodes CDR1 MNHEY and CDR2 SMNVEV (reference sequence). The CDR3 is 16 amino acids. Trimming stripped 2 bases from V and 1 base from J, with 14 bases between. CDR3 sequence reads: CASSLRATGRNTEAFF. The CDR3 bases are TGTGCCAGCAGTTTACGAGCCACAGGGCGGAACACTGAAGCTTTCTTT.

CDR3 loop: CASSTGGEKLFF. The CDR3 DNA sequence: TGTGCCAGCAGCACCGGCGGGGAAAAACTGTTTTTT. The J gene is TRBJ1-4, the V gene TRBV7-9; D is ambiguous. With 5 bases removed from V and 8 bases from J, the gap between germline ends came to 9 bases. CDR1 is SEHNR and CDR2 is FQNEAQ in the germline V gene (reference sequence). This CDR3 is built from 12 residues.

This sequence joins TRBV11-2 and TRBJ2-7; 8 bases map to TRBD2. V shed 3 bases and J 7 bases; nucleotides not matched to a gene: 8. Looked up from germline, CDR1 is SGHAT and CDR2 is FQNNGV. This CDR3 comprises 14 residues. This chain's CDR3 is CASSFSAGAWEQYF. The CDR3 DNA is TGTGCCAGCAGCTTTTCAGCGGGGGCGTGGGAGCAGTACTTC.

The gene calls are TRBV6-1 and TRBJ2-7; D unclear. The V end was cut by 6 bases, the J end by 6 bases, with 15 bases between. Germline CDR1 is MNHNS and CDR2 is SASEGT. CDR3 length equals 13 residues. The CDR3 nucleotides read TGTGCCAGCAGCACCTCAGGCCCCGCCGAGCAGTACGTC. Translating gives CASSTSGPAEQYV.

This chain uses TRBV18 with TRBJ2-5, with no clear D. Looked up from germline, CDR1 is KGHSH and CDR2 is LQKENI. CDR3 length equals 12 residues. V was clipped by 4 bases and J by 7 bases, with 10 bases between them. The CDR3 sequence is CASSLISGTQYF. CDR3 coding DNA: TGTGCCAGCTCACTTATTTCGGGGACCCAGTACTTC.

The chain links TRBV29-1 to TRBJ2-7, with D perhaps matching TRBD1 (5 bases). From germline, CDR1 is SQVTM and CDR2 ANQGSEA. This CDR3 is built from 13 residues. V lost 5 bases, J lost 2 bases, and 13 bases lay in between. CDR3: CSVIDSLAYEQYF. CDR3 nucleotides: TGCAGCGTTATAGACAGCCTAGCCTACGAGCAGTACTTC.

The chain has TRBV27 and TRBJ2-5; TRBD2 is a possible D gene (6 bases). V lost 5 bases, J lost 4 bases, and 26 bases lay in between. The CDR3 has 18 residues. Per germline, CDR1 MNHEY and CDR2 SMNVEV (reference sequence). CDR3 protein: CASSRIRGVGGRAETQYF. The CDR3 DNA sequence: TGTGCCAGCAGTAGAATCCGAGGGGTCGGGGGACGAGCAGAGACCCAGTACTTC.

V gene TRBV6-6 combines with J gene TRBJ2-3, with TRBD2 matching 7 bases. Germline CDR1 is MNHNY and CDR2 is SVGAGI (reference sequence). This CDR3 region has 14 residues. The V segment lost 6 bases and the J segment 0 bases; nucleotides outside the gene matches: 3. The CDR3 here is CASRGGSSTDTQYF. CDR3 DNA: TGTGCCAGCAGGGGGGGGTCTAGCACAGATACGCAGTATTTT.

This clone was detected only once. The J gene is TRBJ2-1, the V gene TRBV25-1; 10 bases match TRBD2. Germline V CDR1 and CDR2: MGHDK, SYGVNS. The CDR3 has 15 amino acids. J was trimmed by 5 bases and V by 6 bases; bases with no gene match: 7. The DNA for the CDR3 is TGTGCCAGCAGCGACCTAGCGGGGGCAAACAATGAGCAGTTCTTC. As protein: CASSDLAGANNEQFF.

The genes are TRBV9 and TRBJ2-3; 9 nucleotides align to TRBD1. CDR3 size: 14 residues. Germline trimming cut 4 bases from V and 4 bases from J; bases unmatched to any gene: 4. Germline CDR1 is SGDLS and CDR2 is YYNGEE. The CDR3 is CASSPRQGADTQYF. The CDR3 region has the DNA TGTGCCAGCAGCCCAAGACAGGGGGCAGATACGCAGTATTTT.

The chain is built from TRBV19 and TRBJ1-1; no clear D gene. CDR3 length: 14 amino acids. V lost 3 bases, J lost 4 bases, and 12 bases lay in between. The germline V gene has CDR1 LNHDA and CDR2 SQIVND (reference sequence). The CDR3 DNA is TGTGCCAGTAGTATTCAAACGGGGAGCACTGAAGCTTTCTTT. It is translated as CASSIQTGSTEAFF.

The chain combines TRBV5-1 with TRBJ1-5; D is unclear. Trimming left V 3 bases short and J 11 bases short, with 18 bases between. This CDR3 comprises 14 residues. CDR1 SGHRS and CDR2 YFSETQ come from the germline V gene. The CDR3 loop reads CASSSNDPAGTQHF. CDR3 nucleotides: TGCGCCAGCAGCTCTAACGACCCAGCGGGAACCCAGCATTTT.

The chain links TRBV7-2 to TRBJ2-3, with 11 bases aligning to TRBD2. Trimming removed 4 bases from V and 6 bases from J; junction bases left unmatched: 9. This CDR3 has 16 amino acids. Germline CDR1 reads SGHTA; CDR2 reads FQGNSA. The CDR3 reads CASSYVSGGAGDTQYF. CDR3 DNA sequence: TGTGCCAGCAGCTACGTTAGCGGGGGGGCGGGGGATACGCAGTATTTT.

The chain employs TRBV27 and TRBJ1-4, with TRBD1 identical over 9 bases. With V trimmed by 7 bases and J by 6 bases, 6 bases remained unmatched. The CDR3 is 14 residues long. Germline CDR1 and CDR2: MNHEY and SMNVEV (reference sequence). In DNA, the CDR3 is TGTGCCAGCACCTCTGGGACAGGGTATGAAAAACTGTTTTTT. Translated, it gives CASTSGTGYEKLFF.

The V call is TRBV5-4, the J call TRBJ2-2, with D possibly being TRBD2 (5 bases). This CDR3 has 16 residues. The V end lost 3 bases, the J end lost 4 bases, and 16 bases lay between the germline ends. The germline CDR1 and CDR2 sequences are SGHNT and YYREEE (reference sequence). CDR3 bases: TGTGCCAGCAGCTCTGACACCCGGAGGAGCACCGGGGAGCTGTTTTTT. Its protein is CASSSDTRRSTGELFF.

With regard to this clone: Relative to the germline gene, one junction end is altered; a read error may explain this. This rearrangement joins TRBV6-5 to TRBJ1-4; tentative D call: TRBD1 (6 bases). This CDR3 contains 14 residues. In germline, CDR1 is MNHEY, CDR2 SVGAGI. The DNA of the CDR3 is TGTGCCAGCAGTGGACAGCCAACAAATGAAAAACTGTTTTTT. It yields the protein CASSGQPTNEKLFF.